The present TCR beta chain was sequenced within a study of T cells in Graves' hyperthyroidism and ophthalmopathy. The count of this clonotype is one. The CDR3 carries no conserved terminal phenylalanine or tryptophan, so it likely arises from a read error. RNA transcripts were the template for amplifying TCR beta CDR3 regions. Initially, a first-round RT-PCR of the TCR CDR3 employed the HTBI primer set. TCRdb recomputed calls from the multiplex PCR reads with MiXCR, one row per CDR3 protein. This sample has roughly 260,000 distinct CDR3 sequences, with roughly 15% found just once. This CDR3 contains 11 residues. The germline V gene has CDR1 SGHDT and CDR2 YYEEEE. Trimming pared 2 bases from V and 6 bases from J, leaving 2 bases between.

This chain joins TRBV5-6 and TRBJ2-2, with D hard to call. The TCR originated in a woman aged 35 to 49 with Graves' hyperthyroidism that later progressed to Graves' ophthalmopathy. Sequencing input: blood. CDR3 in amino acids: CASSFAGELFV. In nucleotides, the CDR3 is TGTGCCAGCAGCTTCGCCGGGGAGCTGTTTGTT.